This T cell receptor (beta chain) was sequenced in a study of cytomegalovirus exposure and HLA in healthy donors. In the case of this clone: Its target is unknown.

Researchers ran the PCR with 60 Vbeta and 13 Jbeta primers. Clones were read by immunoSEQ multiplex PCR, and TCRdb kept only the in-frame ones, dropping some. The sample has 75,000 to 95,000 clones, under 80% seen once; the top ten hold roughly 13%. Overall study findings and caveats: Later analysis suggested links between common viral pathogens and several top significant clusters.

This TCR was recovered from a human donor in good health. The sample taken for sequencing was PBMCs.

The CDR3 loop is CASSDVGLLHTEAFF. The CDR3, as DNA: TGTGCCAGCAGTGACGTTGGACTCCTACACACTGAAGCTTTCTTT. This chain connects TRBV2 to TRBJ1-1, with D uncertain. Germline V lookup: CDR1 SNHLY, CDR2 FYNNEI. The CDR3 is made up of 15 amino acids. V gave up 3 bases and J gave up 3 bases, with 14 bases separating them.